The text below deals with one T cell receptor beta chain. The data stem from a study of CXCR3-negative and CXCR3-positive naive CD8 T cells. cDNA libraries for TRB were generated by 5' RACE incorporating UMI labels. TCRdb re-analyzed the 5' RACE reads; it lists each CDR3 protein once, without DNA. The sample data list 90,000 to 100,000 distinct CDR3 sequences. The CDR3 length is 13 residues. The germline gives CDR1 LNHNV, CDR2 YYDKDF (reference sequence). CD45RO-CCR7+CD27+CD95- characterized naive CD8+ T cells. The sample was naive CXCR3- CD8+ T cells from blood. Subset here: CD45RO-CCR7+CD27+CD95- naive CD8+ T cells lacking CXCR3 (TNR3-). The sequence was obtained from a human donor in good health. Some clones in this sample may be carry-over from other donors' samples. This sequence joins TRBV15 and TRBJ2-1; absent DNA, TCRdb's TRBD2 call cannot be checked. The CDR3 sequence: CATSRTSGGEQFF.